This T cell receptor beta chain was retrieved from a study of blood T cell repertoires in COVID-19. Turning to the study itself: Acute and convalescent COVID-19 samples came from the United States, Italy and Spain. The cDNA or gDNA used as material had been derived from T cells, B-cell-depleted T cells, or PBMCs.

This clone was detected once. From germline, CDR1 is MGHDK and CDR2 SYGVNS. The CDR3 runs 16 residues. Trimming took 3 bases from V and 1 from J; bases not matched to a gene: 5. The authors' processing: Amplified reference gene primers provided the basis for estimating nucleated cell counts. Sequenced by immunoSEQ multiplex PCR; TCRdb stores in-frame clones only, minus some. V and J calls plus clone size are reproduced from that table; the DNA served to infer D and trimming. The table has approximately 99,000 clones, roughly 85% seen once. Source material: peripheral blood. This rearrangement joins TRBV25-1 to TRBJ2-7; 11 bases fit TRBD2. This TCR derives from a human donor in a cohort sampled during active COVID-19. The CDR3 sequence is CASSDSGTSGSYEQYF. The CDR3 bases are TGTGCCAGCAGTGATAGTGGGACTAGCGGTTCCTACGAGCAGTACTTC.